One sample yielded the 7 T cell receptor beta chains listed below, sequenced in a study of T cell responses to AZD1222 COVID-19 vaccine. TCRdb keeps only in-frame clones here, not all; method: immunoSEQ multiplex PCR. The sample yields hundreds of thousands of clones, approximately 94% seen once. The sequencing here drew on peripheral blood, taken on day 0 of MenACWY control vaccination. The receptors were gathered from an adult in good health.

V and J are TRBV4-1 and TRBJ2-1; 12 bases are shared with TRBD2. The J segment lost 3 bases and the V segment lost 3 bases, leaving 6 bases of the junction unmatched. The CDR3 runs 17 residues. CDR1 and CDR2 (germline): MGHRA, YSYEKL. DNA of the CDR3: TGCGCCAGCAGCCAGGGGCTAGCGGGGGGGATCTACAATGAGCAGTTCTTC. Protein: CASSQGLAGGIYNEQFF.

The CDR3 DNA follows: TGCGCCAGCAGCTTGGGGGGACAGGGTGCAGATACGCAGTATTTT. Translating it yields CASSLGGQGADTQYF. This rearrangement joins TRBV5-1 to TRBJ2-3; 9 bases are shared with TRBD1. Losses at the gene ends were 0 bases for V and 4 bases for J; bases not matched to a gene: 3. CDR3 length equals 15 residues. Per germline, CDR1 SGHRS and CDR2 YFSETQ.

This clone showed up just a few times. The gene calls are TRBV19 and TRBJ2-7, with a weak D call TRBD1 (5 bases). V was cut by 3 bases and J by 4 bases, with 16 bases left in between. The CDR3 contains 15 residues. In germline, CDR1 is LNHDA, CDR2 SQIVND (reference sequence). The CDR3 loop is CASSIRPGPGYEQYF. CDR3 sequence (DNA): TGTGCCAGTAGTATCCGTCCAGGGCCCGGGTACGAGCAGTACTTC.

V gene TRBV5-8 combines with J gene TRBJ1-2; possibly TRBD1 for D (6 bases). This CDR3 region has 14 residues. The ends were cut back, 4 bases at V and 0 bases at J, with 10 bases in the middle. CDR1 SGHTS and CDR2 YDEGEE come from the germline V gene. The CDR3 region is CASSTGQSNYGYTF. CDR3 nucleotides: TGTGCCAGCAGCACTGGACAGTCTAACTATGGCTACACCTTC.

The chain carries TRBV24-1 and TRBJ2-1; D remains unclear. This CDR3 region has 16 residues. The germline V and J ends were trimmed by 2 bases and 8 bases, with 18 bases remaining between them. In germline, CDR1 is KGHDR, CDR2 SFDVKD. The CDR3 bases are TGTGCCACCAGTGATTCGGGTGGAACCTCCTTTGATGAGCAGTTCTTC. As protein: CATSDSGGTSFDEQFF.

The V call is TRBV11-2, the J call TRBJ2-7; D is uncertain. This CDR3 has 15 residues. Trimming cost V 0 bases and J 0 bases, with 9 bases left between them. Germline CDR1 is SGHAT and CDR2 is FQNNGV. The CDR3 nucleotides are TGTGCCAGCAGCTTAGATAGAACATCCTCCTACGAGCAGTACTTC. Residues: CASSLDRTSSYEQYF.

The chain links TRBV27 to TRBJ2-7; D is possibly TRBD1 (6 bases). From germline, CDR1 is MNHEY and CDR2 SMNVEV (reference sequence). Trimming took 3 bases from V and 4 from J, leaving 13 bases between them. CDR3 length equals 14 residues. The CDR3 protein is CASSFGTLGYEQYF. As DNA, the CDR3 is TGTGCCAGCAGTTTCGGGACACTGGGTTACGAGCAGTACTTC.